Below, 23 T cell receptor beta chains from the same sample are listed, as sequenced in a study of blood T cell repertoires in COVID-19. Profiling relied on immunoSEQ multiplex PCR, and the TCRdb table lists in-frame clones only, not all of them. The table has hundreds of thousands of clones, just under 90% seen once; the top ten hold 0.85% to 0.9%. Material: PBMCs or T cells enriched from blood (not recorded which). The receptor set was obtained from a man in his fifties or sixties who had been exposed to COVID-19.

The chain uses TRBV7-8 and TRBJ1-1; no definite D call. Trimming shortened V by 5 bases and J by 3 bases, and 13 bases separated the two germline ends. Germline V lookup: CDR1 SGHVS, CDR2 FQNEAQ. CDR3 size: 14 residues. CDR3 sequence: CASSQVQRYTEAFF. The CDR3 DNA reads as TGTGCCAGCAGCCAAGTTCAGAGGTACACTGAAGCTTTCTTT.

V usage is TRBV10-3 and J usage is TRBJ2-7; weak D call: TRBD1 (6 bases). V was shortened by 7 bases and J by 3 bases, with 13 bases between the two germline ends. The germline V gene has CDR1 ENHRY and CDR2 SYGVKD. The CDR3 sequence is 13 residues long. The chain's CDR3 is CAIKEGQIYEQYF. The CDR3, as DNA: TGTGCCATCAAGGAAGGACAGATCTACGAGCAGTACTTC.

The chain uses TRBV5-4 and TRBJ1-2; D not resolved. The CDR3 is 15 residues long. Trimming stripped 0 bases from V and 2 bases from J, with 11 bases between. The germline gives CDR1 SGHNT, CDR2 YYREEE (reference sequence). CDR3 amino acids: CASSLALTQNYGYTF. CDR3 nucleotides: TGTGCCAGCAGCTTGGCCCTAACCCAAAACTATGGCTACACCTTC.

V usage is TRBV7-9 and J usage is TRBJ1-1, with D tentatively TRBD1 (5 bases). Germline V gene lookup returns CDR1 SEHNR and CDR2 FQNEAQ (reference sequence). Between the trimmed V and J ends, which lost 5 bases and 1 base, there was a span of 8 bases. The CDR3 loop spans 13 amino acids. The CDR3 DNA follows: TGTGCCAGCAGCCGTACAGGGAACACTGAAGCTTTCTTT. Translated: CASSRTGNTEAFF. Supplemented by reference TRBV7-9 and TRBJ1-1, the full variable domain reads DTGVSQNPRHKITKRGQNVTFRCDPISEHNRLYWYRQTLGQGPEFLTYFQNEAQLEKSRLLSDRFSAERPKGSFSTLEIQRTEQGDSAMYLCASSRTGNTEAFFGQGTRLTVV.

The J gene is TRBJ1-1, the V gene TRBV5-1; D not certain. Germline CDR1 and CDR2: SGHRS and YFSETQ. This CDR3 has 17 residues. V gave up 4 bases and J gave up 3 bases, with 22 bases separating them. The CDR3 DNA is TGCGCCAGCAGCCTGGACCCGCTTGGAGCTTGGGACACTGAAGCTTTCTTT. Its protein is CASSLDPLGAWDTEAFF.

The chain joins TRBV5-1 to TRBJ1-1; D remains unclear. The CDR3 is 16 amino acids. The V and J ends lost 4 bases and 5 bases respectively, with 21 bases between them. Germline CDR1 SGHRS, CDR2 YFSETQ. The CDR3 region is CASSRYRRGSNTEAFF. CDR3 nucleotides: TGCGCCAGCAGCAGATACCGCAGAGGTTCTAATACTGAAGCTTTCTTT.

The rearrangement uses TRBV6-1 and TRBJ1-2; no definite D call. This CDR3 has 15 residues. The V gene lost 2 bases and the J gene lost 2 bases, with 12 bases spanning the gap. Germline values: CDR1 MNHNS, CDR2 SASEGT. CDR3 residues: CASSERGRTNYGYTF. The CDR3 DNA reads TGTGCCAGCAGTGAACGAGGGAGAACAAACTATGGCTACACCTTC.

This chain connects TRBV27 to TRBJ2-7; 11 bases map to TRBD1. The CDR3 consists of 15 residues. Germline values: CDR1 MNHEY, CDR2 SMNVEV (reference sequence). V was clipped by 5 bases and J by 6 bases; unmatched bases: 9. CDR3 amino acids: CASSKGQGGLFEQYV. Here the CDR3 DNA reads TGTGCCAGCAGTAAGGGACAGGGGGGGCTCTTCGAGCAGTACGTC.

The chain has TRBV28 and TRBJ1-6, with D perhaps TRBD1 (6 bases). The length of the CDR3 is 12 residues. The V gene's germline CDR1 is MDHEN and CDR2 SYDVKM. Trimming cost V 7 bases and J 10 bases, with 11 bases left between them. This CDR3 reads CASNNRESPLHF. Written as DNA, the CDR3 is TGTGCCAGCAATAACAGGGAATCACCCCTCCACTTT.

This clone came up once. The rearrangement links TRBV5-1 to TRBJ1-4; a weak D match, TRBD1 (5 bases). Per germline, CDR1 SGHRS and CDR2 YFSETQ. V was pared by 0 bases and J by 4 bases, with 13 bases between. The CDR3 runs 16 residues. The CDR3 sequence: CASSLGVAGGNEKLFF. For the CDR3, the DNA is TGCGCCAGCAGCTTGGGGGTCGCGGGGGGTAATGAAAAACTGTTTTTT.

The chain carries TRBV5-4 and TRBJ1-6; the D gene is possibly TRBD1 (6 bases). Trimming cost V 2 bases and J 9 bases, with 12 bases left between them. The CDR3 extends over 14 amino acids. CDR1 is SGHNT, CDR2 YYREEE, per germline (reference sequence). CDR3 nucleotide sequence: TGTGCCAGCAGCTTACAGGGTGGGGGTTCACCCCTCCACTTT. This sequence encodes CASSLQGGGSPLHF. Using reference TRBV5-4 and TRBJ1-6 for the parts outside the CDR3, the full variable domain is ETGVTQSPTHLIKTRGQQVTLRCSSQSGHNTVSWYQQALGQGPQFIFQYYREEENGRGNFPPRFSGLQFPNYSSELNVNALELDDSALYLCASSLQGGGSPLHFGNGTRLTVT.

This chain connects TRBV15 to TRBJ2-1; a weak D match, TRBD2 (5 bases). The CDR3 totals 16 residues. Per germline, CDR1 LNHNV and CDR2 YYDKDF (reference sequence). Deletions cut 5 bases from V and 0 bases from J, with 14 bases between. CDR3 residues: CATSGVLGSSYNEQFF. In DNA form, the CDR3 reads TGTGCCACCAGCGGGGTACTTGGGAGCTCCTACAATGAGCAGTTCTTC.

The V call is TRBV11-3, the J call TRBJ2-3; 8 bases are a match to TRBD2. The CDR3 runs 19 residues. Per germline, CDR1 SGHNT and CDR2 YENEEA. V shed 1 base, J shed 0 bases, and the junction held 12 bases outside the gene matches. The CDR3: CASSLGFLSGRRSTDTQYF. The CDR3 nucleotides read TGTGCCAGCAGCTTAGGTTTTTTGAGCGGGAGACGGAGCACAGATACGCAGTATTTT.

In its sample, this clone was seen a few times. The CDR3 region has the DNA TGCAGCGTTGCAGGGCGCTCAGATACGCAGTATTTT. Amino acids: CSVAGRSDTQYF. The V gene is TRBV29-1, the J gene TRBJ2-3, with a weak D call TRBD1 (5 bases). Trimming took off 4 bases at V and 4 bases at J, with 9 bases between the two ends. In germline, CDR1 is SQVTM, CDR2 ANQGSEA. The CDR3 totals 12 residues.

This chain uses TRBV29-1 with TRBJ1-1, with D possibly being TRBD1 (5 bases). The germline V and J ends were trimmed by 7 bases and 5 bases, with 8 bases remaining between them. Germline lookup yields CDR1 SQVTM and CDR2 ANQGSEA. This CDR3 spans 10 amino acids. The CDR3 sequence is CSGGGTEAFF. The CDR3 DNA follows: TGCAGCGGTGGGGGGACTGAAGCTTTCTTT.

The genes are TRBV28 and TRBJ1-5; weak D call: TRBD1 (5 bases). The germline V gene has CDR1 MDHEN and CDR2 SYDVKM. The CDR3 totals 14 residues. V was cut by 0 bases and J by 4 bases, with 7 bases left in between. The CDR3 DNA reads as TGTGCCAGCAGTTTATGGGGGCGGAATCAGCCCCAGCATTTT. It yields the protein CASSLWGRNQPQHF. The full variable domain, its missing parts supplied by reference TRBV28 and TRBJ1-5, is DVKVTQSSRYLVKRTGEKVFLECVQDMDHENMFWYRQDPGLGLRLIYFSYDVKMKEKGDIPEGYSVSREKKERFSLILESASTNQTSMYLCASSLWGRNQPQHFGDGTRLSIL.

V is TRBV24-1 and J is TRBJ2-1; perhaps TRBD2 as D (5 bases). The CDR3 sequence is 16 residues long. CDR1 and CDR2 (germline): KGHDR, SFDVKD. The V gene lost 5 bases and the J gene lost 2 bases, with 15 bases spanning the gap. The CDR3 here is CATSGAGGGTYNEQFF. CDR3 in DNA: TGTGCCACCAGTGGGGCGGGCGGTGGGACCTACAATGAGCAGTTCTTC.

The chain employs TRBV28 and TRBJ2-2; 7 bases agree with TRBD1. Germline CDR1 reads MDHEN; CDR2 reads SYDVKM. V lost 6 bases to trimming and J lost 1 base; unmatched junction nucleotides: 8. CDR3 size: 16 residues. CDR3 DNA sequence: TGTGCCAGCAGCAGACTTGGGACAGTGAACACCGGGGAGCTGTTTTTT. Translating it yields CASSRLGTVNTGELFF.

This chain joins TRBV27 and TRBJ2-3; D is undetermined. Trimming stripped 8 bases from V and 0 bases from J, with 6 bases between. The CDR3 runs 12 residues. Per the germline V gene, CDR1 is MNHEY and CDR2 is SMNVEV (reference sequence). The CDR3 here is CASSVSTDTQYF. CDR3 DNA: TGTGCCAGCTCTGTCAGCACAGATACGCAGTATTTT.

The CDR3 loop reads CAISESAGRPSGANVLTF. The CDR3 region has the DNA TGTGCCATCAGTGAGTCGGCGGGAAGGCCCTCCGGGGCCAACGTCCTGACTTTC. The chain employs TRBV10-3 and TRBJ2-6, with D tentatively TRBD2 (6 bases). The germline CDR1 and CDR2 sequences are ENHRY and SYGVKD. Trimming cost V 0 bases and J 4 bases, with 16 bases left between them. The CDR3 is 18 amino acids.

This clone was seen a single time. This chain uses TRBV14 with TRBJ2-1; TRBD2 matches at 9 bases. The germline V gene has CDR1 SGHDN and CDR2 FVKESK. The CDR3 consists of 15 residues. Trimming cost V 3 bases and J 5 bases; bases outside gene matches: 5. The CDR3 loop is CASSQLAGRNNEQFF. In DNA, the CDR3 is TGTGCCAGCAGCCAGCTAGCGGGGAGGAACAATGAGCAGTTCTTC.

The chain recombines TRBV5-1 with TRBJ2-5; a weak D match, TRBD1 (5 bases). V lost 4 bases and J 5 bases, leaving 9 bases between the germline ends. CDR3 size: 12 residues. Per the germline V gene, CDR1 is SGHRS and CDR2 is YFSETQ. The CDR3 loop reads CASSTGHETQYF. In DNA, the CDR3 is TGCGCCAGCAGCACCGGACACGAGACCCAGTACTTC.

This sequence joins TRBV27 and TRBJ2-7; D is possibly TRBD1 (5 bases). V gave up 10 bases and J gave up 2 bases, with 15 bases separating them. CDR1 MNHEY and CDR2 SMNVEV come from the germline V gene (reference sequence). The CDR3 is 13 residues long. CDR3 sequence: CATNGQGTYEQYF. The CDR3 DNA reads TGTGCCACCAACGGACAAGGAACCTACGAGCAGTACTTC.